This entry is about one T cell receptor beta chain. What it recognizes is unknown. PBMCs, at least 6.5 million per sample, were isolated. Extraction of total RNA produced a minimum of 5 micrograms from each sample. Then a second PCR, running roughly 7 to 11 cycles, was carried out with a sample-barcoded 5' primer and a J-beta primer mix. Each TCR beta cDNA got a 12-nucleotide random molecular identifier. One entry per CDR3 protein, called by TCRdb with MiXCR from the 5' RACE reads. The sample records around 500,000 distinct CDR3 sequences, around 48% being singletons. The CDR3 runs to 14 residues. The germline V gene encodes CDR1 SQVTM and CDR2 ANQGSEA. The sample originates from a study of blood T cells in healthy people across ages. Study results and limitations: The CMV status of each donor remained undetermined, and this could have confounded shifts in expanded clonotypes.

The sequencing input was blood. The chain combines TRBV29-1 with TRBJ2-1; 7 nucleotides agree with TRBD1. The receptor was isolated from a man older than 75 in good health. The CDR3 region is CTAAGGYGSDEQFF. As DNA, the CDR3 is TGCACCGCCGCAGGGGGATACGGTTCCGATGAGCAGTTCTTC.